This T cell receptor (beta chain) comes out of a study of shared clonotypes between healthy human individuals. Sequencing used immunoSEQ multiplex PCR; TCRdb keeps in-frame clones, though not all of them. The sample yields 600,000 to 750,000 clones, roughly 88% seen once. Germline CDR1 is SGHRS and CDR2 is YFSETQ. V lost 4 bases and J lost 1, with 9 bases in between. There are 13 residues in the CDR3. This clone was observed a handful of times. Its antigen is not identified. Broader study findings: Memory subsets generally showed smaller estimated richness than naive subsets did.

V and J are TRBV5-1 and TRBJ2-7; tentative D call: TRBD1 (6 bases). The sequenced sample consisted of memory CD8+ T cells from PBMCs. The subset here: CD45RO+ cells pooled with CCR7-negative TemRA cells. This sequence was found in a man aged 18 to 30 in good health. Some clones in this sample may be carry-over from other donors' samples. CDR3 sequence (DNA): TGCGCCAGCAGCGATGGACAGTCCTACGAGCAGTACTTC. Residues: CASSDGQSYEQYF.